This T cell receptor beta chain was profiled in a study of a mutant IDH1 vaccine in newly diagnosed glioma. Whole-study context: Of the patients given treatment, approximately 62% were male and approximately 38% were female, and a mean age of roughly 40 years was recorded.

Stated time point: week 23, last vaccination. Doses comprised 300 ug of mutant IDH1 20-mer peptide each, plus topical imiquimod. Losses at the gene ends were 8 bases for V and 8 bases for J; bases not matched to a gene: 14. Looked up from germline, CDR1 is MNHEY and CDR2 is SVGAGI. There are 15 residues in the CDR3. TCRdb keeps only in-frame clones here, not all; method: immunoSEQ multiplex PCR. The table includes approximately 30,000 clones, approximately 82% detected once. About this clone: Its antigen is currently unknown.

The J gene is TRBJ2-1, the V gene TRBV6-5; 8 nucleotides agree with TRBD1. The source is a woman younger than 45 with glioma. Sequencing was performed on PBMCs, taken from a glioma patient whose treatment included an IDH1 peptide vaccine. The CDR3, as DNA: TGTGCCAGCCGCTCGGGGGCAGGGGGCATCTATGAGCAGTTCTTC. Protein: CASRSGAGGIYEQFF.